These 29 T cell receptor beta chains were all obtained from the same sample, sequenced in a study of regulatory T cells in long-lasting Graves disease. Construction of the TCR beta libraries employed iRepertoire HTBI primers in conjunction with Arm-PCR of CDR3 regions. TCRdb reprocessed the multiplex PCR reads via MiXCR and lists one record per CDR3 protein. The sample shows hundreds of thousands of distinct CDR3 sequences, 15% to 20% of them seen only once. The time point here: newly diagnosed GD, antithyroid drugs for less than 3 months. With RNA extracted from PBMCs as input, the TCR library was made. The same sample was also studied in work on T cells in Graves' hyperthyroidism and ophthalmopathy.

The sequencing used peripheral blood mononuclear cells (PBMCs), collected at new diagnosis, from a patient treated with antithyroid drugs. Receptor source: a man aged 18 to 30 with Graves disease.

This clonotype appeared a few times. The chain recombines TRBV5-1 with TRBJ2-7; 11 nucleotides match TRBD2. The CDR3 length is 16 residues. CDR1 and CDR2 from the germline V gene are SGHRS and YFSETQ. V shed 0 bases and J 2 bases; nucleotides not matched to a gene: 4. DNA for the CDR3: TGCGCCAGCAGCTTGGCGCAGACTAGCGGGGCCTACGAGCAGTACTTC. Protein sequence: CASSLAQTSGAYEQYF.

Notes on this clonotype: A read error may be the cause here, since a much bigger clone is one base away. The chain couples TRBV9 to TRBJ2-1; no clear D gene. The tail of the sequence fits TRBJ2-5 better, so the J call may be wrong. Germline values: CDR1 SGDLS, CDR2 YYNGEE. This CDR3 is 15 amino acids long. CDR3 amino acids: CASSVGMRSKETQYF. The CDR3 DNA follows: TGTGCCAGCAGCGTAGGTATGCGCAGTAAAGAGACCCAGTACTTC.

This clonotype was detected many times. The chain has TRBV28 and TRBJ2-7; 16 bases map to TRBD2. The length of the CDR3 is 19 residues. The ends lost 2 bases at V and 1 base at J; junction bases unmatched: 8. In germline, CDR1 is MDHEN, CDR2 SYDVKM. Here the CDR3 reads CASSLEPGLAGGRSYEQYF. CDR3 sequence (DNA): TGTGCCAGCAGTTTAGAACCGGGACTAGCGGGAGGGCGATCCTACGAGCAGTACTTC.

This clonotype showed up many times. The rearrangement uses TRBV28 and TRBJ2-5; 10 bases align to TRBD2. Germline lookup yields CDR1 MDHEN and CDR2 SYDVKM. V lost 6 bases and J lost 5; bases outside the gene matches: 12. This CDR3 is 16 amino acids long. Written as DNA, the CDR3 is TGTGCCAGCAGCCTATCCCTAGCGGGAGACGGGGAGACCCAGTACTTC. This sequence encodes CASSLSLAGDGETQYF.

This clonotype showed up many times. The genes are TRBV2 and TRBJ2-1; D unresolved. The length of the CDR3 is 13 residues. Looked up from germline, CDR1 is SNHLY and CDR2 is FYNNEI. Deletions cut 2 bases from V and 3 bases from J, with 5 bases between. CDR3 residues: CASSELSYNEQFF. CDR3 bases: TGTGCCAGCAGTGAACTAAGCTACAATGAGCAGTTCTTC. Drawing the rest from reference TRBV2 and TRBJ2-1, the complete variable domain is EPEVTQTPSHQVTQMGQEVILRCVPISNHLYFYWYRQILGQKVEFLVSFYNNEISEKSEIFDDQFSVERPDGSNFTLKIRSTKLEDSAMYFCASSELSYNEQFFGPGTRLTVL.

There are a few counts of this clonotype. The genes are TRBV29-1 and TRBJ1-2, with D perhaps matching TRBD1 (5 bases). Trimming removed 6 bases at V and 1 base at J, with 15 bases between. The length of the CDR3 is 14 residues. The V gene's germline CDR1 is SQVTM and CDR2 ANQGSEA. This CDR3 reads CSVDRDGNNYGYTF. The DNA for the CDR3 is TGCAGCGTCGACCGGGACGGAAATAACTATGGCTACACCTTC.

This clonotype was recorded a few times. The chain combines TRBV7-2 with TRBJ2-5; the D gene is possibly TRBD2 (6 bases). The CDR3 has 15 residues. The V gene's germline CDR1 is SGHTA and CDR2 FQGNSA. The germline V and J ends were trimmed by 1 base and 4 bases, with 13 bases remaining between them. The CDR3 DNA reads TGTGCCAGCAGCTTAGTACTAGCACAACGAGAGACCCAGTACTTC. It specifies CASSLVLAQRETQYF.

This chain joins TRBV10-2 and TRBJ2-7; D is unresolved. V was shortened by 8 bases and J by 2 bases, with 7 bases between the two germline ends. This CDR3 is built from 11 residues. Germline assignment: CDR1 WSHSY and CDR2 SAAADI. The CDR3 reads CASFQPYEQYF. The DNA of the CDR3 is TGCGCCAGCTTCCAGCCCTACGAGCAGTACTTC.

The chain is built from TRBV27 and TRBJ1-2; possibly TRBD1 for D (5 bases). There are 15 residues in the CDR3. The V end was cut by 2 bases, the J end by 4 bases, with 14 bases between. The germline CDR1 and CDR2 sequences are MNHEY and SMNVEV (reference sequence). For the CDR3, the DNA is TGTGCCAGCAGTTTAAATGGGGGGGTGGGCTATGGCTACACCTTC. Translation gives CASSLNGGVGYGYTF.

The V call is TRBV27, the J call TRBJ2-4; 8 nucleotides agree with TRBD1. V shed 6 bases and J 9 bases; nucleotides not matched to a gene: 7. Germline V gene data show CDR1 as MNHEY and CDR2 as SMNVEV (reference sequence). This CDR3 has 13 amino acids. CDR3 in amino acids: CASSSQGAIIQYF. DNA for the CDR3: TGTGCCAGCAGCAGTCAGGGGGCTATCATTCAGTACTTC.

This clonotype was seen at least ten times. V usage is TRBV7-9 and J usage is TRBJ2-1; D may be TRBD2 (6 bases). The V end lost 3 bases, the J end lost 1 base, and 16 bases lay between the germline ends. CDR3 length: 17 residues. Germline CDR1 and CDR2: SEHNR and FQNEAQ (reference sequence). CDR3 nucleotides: TGTGCCAGCAGCTTCCCTTTGGAGGGAGATTCCTACAATGAGCAGTTCTTC. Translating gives CASSFPLEGDSYNEQFF.

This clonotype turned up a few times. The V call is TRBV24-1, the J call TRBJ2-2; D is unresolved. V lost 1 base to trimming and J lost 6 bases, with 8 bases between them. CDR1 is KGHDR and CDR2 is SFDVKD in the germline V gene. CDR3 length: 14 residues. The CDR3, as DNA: TGTGCCACCAGTGATTTAGCCGGGCCCGGGGAGCTGTTTTTT. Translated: CATSDLAGPGELFF.

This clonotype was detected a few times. This CDR3 reads CASSLVGRTSNQPQHF. The CDR3 bases are TGTGCCAGCAGCTTAGTTGGCAGAACAAGCAATCAGCCCCAGCATTTT. The chain couples TRBV7-2 to TRBJ1-5; D gene uncertain. Per germline, CDR1 SGHTA and CDR2 FQGNSA. V dropped 1 base and J dropped 1 base, with 11 bases sitting between them. The length of the CDR3 is 16 residues. The full variable domain, completed using reference TRBV7-2 and TRBJ1-5, is GAGVSQSPSNKVTEKGKDVELRCDPISGHTALYWYRQSLGQGLEFLIYFQGNSAPDKSGLPSDRFSAERTGGSVSTLTIQRTQQEDSAVYLCASSLVGRTSNQPQHFGDGTRLSIL.

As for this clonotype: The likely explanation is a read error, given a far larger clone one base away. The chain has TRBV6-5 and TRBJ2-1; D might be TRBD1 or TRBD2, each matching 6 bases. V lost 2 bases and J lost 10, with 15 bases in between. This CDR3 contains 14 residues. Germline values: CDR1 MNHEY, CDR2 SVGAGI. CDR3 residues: CASSYPGGNDEQFF. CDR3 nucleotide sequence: TGTGCCAGCAGTTACCCCGGGGGCAACGACGAGCAGTTCTTC.

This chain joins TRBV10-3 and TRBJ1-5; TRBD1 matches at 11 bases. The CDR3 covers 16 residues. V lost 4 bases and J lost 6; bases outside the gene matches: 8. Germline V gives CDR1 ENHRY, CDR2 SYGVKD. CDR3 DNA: TGTGCCATCAGTGCCGGGACAGGGGGTCGTAGTCAGCCCCAGCATTTT. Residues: CAISAGTGGRSQPQHF.

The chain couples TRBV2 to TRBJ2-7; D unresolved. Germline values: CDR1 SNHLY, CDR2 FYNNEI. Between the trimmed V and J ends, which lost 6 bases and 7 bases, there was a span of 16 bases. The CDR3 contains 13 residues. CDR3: CASRVSKVGEQYF. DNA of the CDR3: TGTGCCAGCAGGGTATCAAAAGTCGGGGAGCAGTACTTC.

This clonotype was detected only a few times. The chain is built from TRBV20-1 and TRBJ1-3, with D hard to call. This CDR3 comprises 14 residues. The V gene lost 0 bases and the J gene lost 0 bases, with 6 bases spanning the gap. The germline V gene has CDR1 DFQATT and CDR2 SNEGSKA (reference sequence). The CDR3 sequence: CSARDLDSGNTIYF. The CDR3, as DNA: TGCAGTGCTAGAGATCTGGACTCTGGAAACACCATATATTTT.

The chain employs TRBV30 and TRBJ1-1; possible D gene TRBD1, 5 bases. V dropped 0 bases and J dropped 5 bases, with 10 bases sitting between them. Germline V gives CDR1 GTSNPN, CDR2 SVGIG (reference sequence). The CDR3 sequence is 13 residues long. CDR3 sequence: CAWSVAGRTEAFF. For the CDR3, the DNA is TGTGCCTGGAGTGTGGCAGGGAGAACTGAAGCTTTCTTT.

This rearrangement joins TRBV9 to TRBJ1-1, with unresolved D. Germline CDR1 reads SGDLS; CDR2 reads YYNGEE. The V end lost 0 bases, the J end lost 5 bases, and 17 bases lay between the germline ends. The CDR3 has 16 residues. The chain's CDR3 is CASSVATRTTGTEAFF. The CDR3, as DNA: TGTGCCAGCAGCGTAGCTACAAGGACTACCGGAACTGAAGCTTTCTTT.

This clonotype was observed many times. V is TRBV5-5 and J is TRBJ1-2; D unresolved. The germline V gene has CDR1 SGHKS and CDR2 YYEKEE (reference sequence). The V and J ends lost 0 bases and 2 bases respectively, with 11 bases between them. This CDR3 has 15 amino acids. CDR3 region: CASSLANMGNYGYTF. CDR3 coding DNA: TGTGCCAGCAGCTTGGCCAACATGGGGAACTATGGCTACACCTTC.

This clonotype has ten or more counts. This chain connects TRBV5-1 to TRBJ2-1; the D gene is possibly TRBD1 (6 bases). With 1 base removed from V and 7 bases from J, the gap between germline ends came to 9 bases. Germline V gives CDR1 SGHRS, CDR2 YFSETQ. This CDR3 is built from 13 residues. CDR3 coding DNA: TGCGCCAGCAGCTTGCAACAGGGAAATGAGCAGTTCTTC. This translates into CASSLQQGNEQFF.

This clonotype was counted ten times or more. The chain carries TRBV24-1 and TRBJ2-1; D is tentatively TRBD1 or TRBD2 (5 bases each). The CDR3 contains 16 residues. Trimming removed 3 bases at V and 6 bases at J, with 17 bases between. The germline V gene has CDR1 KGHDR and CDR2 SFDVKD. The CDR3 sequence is CATSDGGRSVVNEQFF. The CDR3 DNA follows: TGTGCCACCAGTGATGGGGGACGCTCGGTGGTCAATGAGCAGTTCTTC.

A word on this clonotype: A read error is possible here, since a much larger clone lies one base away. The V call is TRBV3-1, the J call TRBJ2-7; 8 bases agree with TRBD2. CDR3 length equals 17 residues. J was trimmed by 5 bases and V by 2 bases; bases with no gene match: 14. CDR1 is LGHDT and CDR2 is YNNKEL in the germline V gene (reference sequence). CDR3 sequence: CASSQTGGRPSPHEQYF. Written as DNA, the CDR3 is TGTGCCAGCAGCCAAACTGGCGGGAGGCCCTCTCCCCACGAGCAGTACTTC.

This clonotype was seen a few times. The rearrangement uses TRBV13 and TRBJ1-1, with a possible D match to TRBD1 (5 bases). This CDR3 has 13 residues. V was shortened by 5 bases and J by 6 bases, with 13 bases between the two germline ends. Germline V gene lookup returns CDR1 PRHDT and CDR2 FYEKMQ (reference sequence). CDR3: CASSPEGDPEAFF. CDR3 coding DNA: TGTGCCAGCAGCCCCGAAGGGGACCCTGAAGCTTTCTTT.

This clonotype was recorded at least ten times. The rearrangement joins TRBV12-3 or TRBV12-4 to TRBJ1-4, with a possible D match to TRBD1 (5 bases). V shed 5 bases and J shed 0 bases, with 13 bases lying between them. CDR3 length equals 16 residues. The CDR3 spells CASSHLGGATNEKLFF. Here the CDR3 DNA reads TGTGCCAGCAGTCACCTGGGGGGGGCAACTAATGAAAAACTGTTTTTT.

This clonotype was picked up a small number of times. Here the CDR3 DNA reads TGTGCCAGCAGCTCGAATAGCGGGAGGTCCGGGGAGCTGTTTTTT. Translated: CASSSNSGRSGELFF. This chain connects TRBV7-3 to TRBJ2-2; TRBD2 matches at 10 bases. Trimming cost V 4 bases and J 6 bases; bases outside gene matches: 5. CDR3 length equals 15 residues. Germline V CDR1 and CDR2: SGHTA, FQGTGA.

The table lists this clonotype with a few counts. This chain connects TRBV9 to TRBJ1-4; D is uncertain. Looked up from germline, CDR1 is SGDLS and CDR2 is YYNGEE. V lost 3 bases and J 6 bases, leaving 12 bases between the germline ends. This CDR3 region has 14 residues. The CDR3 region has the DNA TGTGCCAGCAGCGCCACGTGGGGTTATGAAAAACTGTTTTTT. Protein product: CASSATWGYEKLFF.

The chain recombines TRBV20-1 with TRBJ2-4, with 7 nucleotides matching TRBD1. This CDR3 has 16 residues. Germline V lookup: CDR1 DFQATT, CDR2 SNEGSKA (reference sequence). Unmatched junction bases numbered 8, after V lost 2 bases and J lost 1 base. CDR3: CSARLDRAGAKNIQYF. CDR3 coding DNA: TGCAGTGCTAGATTAGACAGGGCGGGCGCCAAAAACATTCAGTACTTC.

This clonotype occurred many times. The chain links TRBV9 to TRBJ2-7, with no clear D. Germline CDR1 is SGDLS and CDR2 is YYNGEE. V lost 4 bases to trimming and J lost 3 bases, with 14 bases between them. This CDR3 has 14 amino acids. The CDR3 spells CASSPHEERYEQYF. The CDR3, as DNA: TGTGCCAGCAGCCCACATGAGGAGCGCTACGAGCAGTACTTC.